This paragraph reports one TCR beta chain. Its antigen has not been determined. Base quality data are lacking; no much larger clone is found one base away. The donors belonged to the validation cohort of approximately 130 subjects, which was separate from the approximately 680-subject first cohort. The CDR3 numbers 18 residues from cysteine through phenylalanine. The sequence is cut down to CDR3 DNA, 54 bases in frame from base 1. CDR1 SGHDN and CDR2 FVKESK are derived from the germline V gene. Trimming leaves V shorter by 0 bases and J shorter by 4 bases, with the junction holding 9 bases beyond the gene matches. The data originate from a study of cytomegalovirus exposure and HLA in healthy donors (dated by TCRdb to 2015 to 2018). Turning to the overall study: The 700 or so repertoires of the first cohort and the 95 to 150 validation repertoires were produced on the same platform, according to a later analysis. The aim of the study was to test whether cataloging public T cell receptors could identify signatures of past pathogen exposure. In addition to the first cohort of roughly 700 subjects, a separate validation cohort of around 110 different subjects was used. To predict cytomegalovirus infection status, the study combined high-throughput TCR immunosequencing, statistical association of individual TCRs with disease status, and machine learning.

The full study reports these points: In vitro tests confirmed that a few of the cytomegalovirus-associated TCR beta chains recognize cytomegalovirus antigens. A later analysis lacked HLA typing for the validation cohort, so it scored co-occurrence in that cohort across all 120 or so repertoires. Cytomegalovirus status was reported to be diagnosed by the classifier with high specificity and sensitivity in both the original and validation cohorts. The authors suggested that the approach could potentially be extended to other disease states and immunological phenotypes. In the study, some 180 TCR beta chains were listed as associated with cytomegalovirus. While some public TCRs were present in many individuals, most TCR sequences turned up only very rarely across donors. Subsequent analysis determined that TCRs grouped into clusters in the first cohort also showed a tendency toward co-occurrence across the 120 or so validation repertoires, and 94% of cluster scores exceeded 0.

The method was the immunoSEQ multiplex PCR assay. Per the source publication's procedure: A statistical classification framework was built for diagnosing cytomegalovirus status from the catalog of TCR beta chain sequences. TCRdb took over this immuneACCESS table, retaining in-frame rearrangements with V and J assigned. Such tables are incomplete; in checked studies, under half of the missing clones stem from an unresolved V gene, and the remainder is unexplained. V and J calls and clone size are given by that table; D and trimming were obtained from the DNA. The sample contains about 150,000 clones, approximately 86% of them found a single time. The ten largest clones capture roughly 2.1% of the sample.

The chain links TRBV14 with TRBJ2-3, with 11 bases in between that match TRBD1. Source material: PBMCs. The receptor comes from a human donor in good health. The base sequence is TGTGCCAGCAGCCAAGATAGGACAGGGGGCGCCAAGGCAGATACGCAGTATTTT. Its translation is CASSQDRTGGAKADTQYF.